The 30 T cell receptor beta chains presented below share a single source sample, sequenced in a study of T cell responses to AZD1222 COVID-19 vaccine (dated by TCRdb to about 2021). Receptor amplification or capture employed the immunoSEQ multiplex PCR assay. The immuneACCESS repertoire file appears here via TCRdb, limited to in-frame rearrangements. These files lack a portion of the clones; in checked studies, under half of the deficit traces to unresolved V genes, and the cause of the others is not known. Here the sample has roughly 70,000 clones; 85% occur a single time. The ten largest clones take up around 21% of the sample. The time point label, read with the paper, signifies: baseline before first vaccination. The source was peripheral blood, collected on day 0 of AZD1222 vaccination. These receptors were obtained from an adult in good health.

This rearrangement joins TRBV29-1 to TRBJ2-7; D gene uncertain. Germline CDR1 reads SQVTM; CDR2 reads ANQGSEA. The ends were cut back, 4 bases at V and 3 bases at J, with 7 bases in the middle. The CDR3 is 11 residues long. The CDR3 spells CSVGRSYEQYF. CDR3 in DNA: TGCAGCGTTGGTAGGAGCTACGAGCAGTACTTC.

The rearrangement joins TRBV27 to TRBJ2-7; D is possibly TRBD2 (5 bases). CDR1 and CDR2 (germline): MNHEY, SMNVEV (reference sequence). CDR3 size: 14 residues. Trimming stripped 10 bases from V and 3 bases from J, with 19 bases between. The CDR3 DNA follows: TGTGCCATCCGACGTCGTGGGAGTCGCTACGAGCAGTACTTC. Amino acids: CAIRRRGSRYEQYF.

This sequence joins TRBV20-1 and TRBJ1-2; D uncertain. This CDR3 comprises 11 residues. CDR1 DFQATT and CDR2 SNEGSKA come from the germline V gene (reference sequence). V gave up 2 bases and J gave up 8 bases, with 9 bases separating them. CDR3 coding DNA: TGCAGTGCTAGAAGGGAGAAGGGCTACACCTTC. It is translated as CSARREKGYTF.

The rearrangement joins TRBV6-6 to TRBJ1-5; TRBD1 agrees at 7 bases. V lost 5 bases, J lost 2 bases, and 12 bases stayed unmatched. Germline V gene lookup returns CDR1 MNHNY and CDR2 SVGAGI (reference sequence). This CDR3 is 17 amino acids long. The CDR3 bases are TGTGCCAGCAGTCCCCGCAGGGGGAGTGAAGGCAATCAGCCCCAGCATTTT. Its translation is CASSPRRGSEGNQPQHF.

This chain joins TRBV5-8 and TRBJ1-3, with 8 bases lining up with TRBD1. This CDR3 is 14 amino acids long. Germline V gene data show CDR1 as SGHTS and CDR2 as YDEGEE. The junction had 2 bases not matched to a gene; V was cut back by 4 bases and J by 2 bases. CDR3 nucleotides: TGTGCCAGCAGCGCGACAGGGGCTGGAAACACCATATATTTT. Protein sequence: CASSATGAGNTIYF.

The CDR3 DNA is TGCAGCGCCCTAGACAGGTCCCAGTACTTC. Its protein product is CSALDRSQYF. V usage is TRBV29-1 and J usage is TRBJ2-5, with a tentative D call TRBD1 (6 bases). The CDR3 totals 10 residues. V dropped 7 bases and J dropped 9 bases, with 12 bases sitting between them. CDR1 is SQVTM and CDR2 is ANQGSEA in the germline V gene.

This clone has more than one count but fewer than ten. Here the CDR3 DNA reads TGTGCCAGCAGTGAGAGACAGTTCGGGAACACTGAAGCTTTCTTT. It translates to CASSERQFGNTEAFF. This chain uses TRBV6-1 with TRBJ1-1; perhaps TRBD1 as D (5 bases). The V gene lost 3 bases and the J gene lost 1 base, with 12 bases spanning the gap. The CDR3 is 15 residues long. CDR1 and CDR2 (germline): MNHNS, SASEGT.

The chain carries TRBV7-9 and TRBJ2-7; D not resolved. Germline V lookup: CDR1 SEHNR, CDR2 FQNEAQ (reference sequence). V lost 0 bases and J lost 7, with 13 bases in between. The CDR3 loop spans 14 amino acids. The CDR3, as DNA: TGTGCCAGCAGCTTAGCCCCTTTCTGGTGGGAGCAGTACTTC. Its protein is CASSLAPFWWEQYF.

V and J are TRBV5-1 and TRBJ2-7; D may be TRBD2 (5 bases). Germline CDR1 SGHRS, CDR2 YFSETQ. V was shortened by 4 bases and J by 0 bases, with 11 bases between the two germline ends. The CDR3 length is 14 residues. Here the CDR3 DNA reads TGCGCCAGCAGCATCACTAGTTACTCCTACGAGCAGTACTTC. It translates to CASSITSYSYEQYF.

The genes are TRBV9 and TRBJ2-1; D remains ambiguous. The CDR3 is made up of 15 amino acids. V was cut by 3 bases and J by 4 bases, with 14 bases left in between. Germline V gene data show CDR1 as SGDLS and CDR2 as YYNGEE. CDR3 region: CASSATSAPYNEQFF. CDR3 coding DNA: TGTGCCAGCAGCGCCACCAGCGCCCCATACAATGAGCAGTTCTTC.

This chain links TRBV6-1 with TRBJ1-1, with a tentative D call TRBD1 (5 bases). CDR1 and CDR2 (germline): MNHNS, SASEGT. Trimming left V 1 base short and J 4 bases short, with 10 bases between. This CDR3 is 14 amino acids long. The CDR3 DNA is TGTGCCAGCAGTGAAGATGGGGGAAGCACTGAAGCTTTCTTT. Its translation: CASSEDGGSTEAFF.

The chain carries TRBV6-5 and TRBJ1-2; the D gene is possibly TRBD1 (5 bases). V lost 6 bases, J lost 4 bases, and 18 bases lay in between. Germline CDR1 MNHEY, CDR2 SVGAGI. The CDR3 is made up of 15 amino acids. CDR3 in DNA: TGTGCCAGCAGGCAACTATCAGGGATTTCCTATGGCTACACCTTC. Translated: CASRQLSGISYGYTF.

The chain is built from TRBV4-1 and TRBJ1-2, with TRBD1 matching 9 bases. Germline CDR1 and CDR2: MGHRA and YSYEKL. The ends lost 5 bases at V and 8 bases at J; junction bases unmatched: 12. This CDR3 is 15 amino acids long. CDR3 sequence reads: CASSSRYRGLGGYTF. DNA for the CDR3: TGCGCCAGCAGCTCACGCTACAGGGGGCTCGGAGGCTACACCTTC.

This sequence joins TRBV19 and TRBJ1-2; a weak D match, TRBD1 (5 bases). Germline V gene lookup returns CDR1 LNHDA and CDR2 SQIVND (reference sequence). The CDR3 has 15 amino acids. V was clipped by 1 base and J by 0 bases, with 9 bases between them. CDR3 in DNA: TGTGCCAGTAGTATAGGAGCAGGGCCTAACTATGGCTACACCTTC. It yields the protein CASSIGAGPNYGYTF.

This clone was seen just once. The chain employs TRBV19 and TRBJ1-2, with D unclear. The CDR3 length is 12 residues. The germline CDR1 and CDR2 sequences are LNHDA and SQIVND (reference sequence). Trimming shortened V by 9 bases and J by 2 bases, and 10 bases separated the two germline ends. This CDR3 is CASSLGNYGYTF. CDR3 DNA: TGTGCCAGCTCACTTGGGAACTATGGCTACACCTTC. Variable domain in full (rest from reference TRBV19 and TRBJ1-2): DGGITQSPKYLFRKEGQNVTLSCEQNLNHDAMYWYRQDPGQGLRLIYYSQIVNDFQKGDIAEGYSVSREKKESFPLTVTSAQKNPTAFYLCASSLGNYGYTFGSGTRLTVV.

The V and J genes are TRBV5-6 and TRBJ2-7, with 7 bases that match TRBD1. The trim removed 4 bases at V and 7 bases at J, leaving 17 bases unmatched. There are 16 residues in the CDR3. Germline V gene data show CDR1 as SGHDT and CDR2 as YYEEEE. DNA for the CDR3: TGTGCCAGCAGCCTGCCGTTAGGACAGGCTCCTAGGGAGCAGTACTTC. This gives the protein CASSLPLGQAPREQYF.

This clone has only a few counts. This sequence joins TRBV7-6 and TRBJ1-1; D call uncertain. Germline-derived CDR1 and CDR2 are SGHVS and FNYEAQ. The CDR3 runs to 14 residues. The V and J ends lost 3 bases and 0 bases respectively, with 8 bases between them. The CDR3: CASSLEIMNTEAFF. The CDR3 DNA is TGTGCCAGCAGCTTGGAGATAATGAACACTGAAGCTTTCTTT.

This chain's CDR3 is CASSGLGGVGGNEQFF. The CDR3 bases are TGTGCCAGTAGTGGACTAGGGGGTGTAGGGGGCAATGAGCAGTTCTTC. The genes are TRBV19 and TRBJ2-1; D may be TRBD2 (7 bases). This CDR3 spans 16 amino acids. CDR1 and CDR2 from the germline V gene are LNHDA and SQIVND (reference sequence). Trimming removed 5 bases from V and 6 bases from J, with 20 bases in between.

This clone was seen just once. V usage is TRBV15 and J usage is TRBJ1-5; D call uncertain. Germline lookup yields CDR1 LNHNV and CDR2 YYDKDF (reference sequence). The CDR3 extends over 12 amino acids. V was shortened by 0 bases and J by 7 bases, with 4 bases between the two germline ends. The CDR3 DNA reads as TGTGCCACCAGCAGAGATATCCAGCCCCAGCATTTT. Translated: CATSRDIQPQHF.

The chain has TRBV3-1 (or the pseudogene TRBV3-2) and TRBJ2-7; no clear D gene. Germline V gene sequence: CDR1 LGHDT, CDR2 YNNKEL (reference sequence). CDR3 length equals 12 residues. V was cut by 1 base and J by 12 bases, with 13 bases left in between. The CDR3 bases are TGTGCCAGCAGCCAAGCAGAGAGAGGTCGGTACTTC. As protein: CASSQAERGRYF.

V gene TRBV10-3 combines with J gene TRBJ1-2; the match to TRBD1 covers 9 bases. The germline V gene encodes CDR1 ENHRY and CDR2 SYGVKD. The CDR3 spans 18 residues. Germline trimming cut 11 bases from V and 5 bases from J; bases unmatched to any gene: 24. CDR3 loop: CAAYGWNSGQGPGYGYTF. As DNA, the CDR3 is TGTGCCGCCTATGGGTGGAACTCTGGACAGGGGCCTGGGTATGGCTACACCTTC.

The chain employs TRBV18 and TRBJ2-7; TRBD2 aligns across 9 bases. CDR1 and CDR2 (germline): KGHSH, LQKENI. J lost 6 bases, V lost 4 bases, and 22 bases had no gene match. This CDR3 is built from 19 residues. CDR3: CASSRAPTGLRGGASEQYF. Written as DNA, the CDR3 is TGTGCCAGCTCACGAGCCCCCACCGGGTTACGCGGGGGGGCCTCCGAGCAGTACTTC.

This sequence joins TRBV7-9 and TRBJ2-7, with unresolved D. The germline CDR1 and CDR2 sequences are SEHNR and FQNEAQ (reference sequence). The V and J ends lost 5 bases and 2 bases respectively, with 10 bases between them. This CDR3 has 13 amino acids. The CDR3 is CASSPPVTYEQYF. CDR3 nucleotides: TGTGCCAGCAGCCCCCCCGTAACCTACGAGCAGTACTTC.

This chain joins TRBV6-5 and TRBJ2-1, with 14 bases identical to TRBD2. CDR1 and CDR2 (germline): MNHEY, SVGAGI. The J segment lost 6 bases and the V segment lost 5 bases, leaving 3 bases of the junction unmatched. The CDR3 covers 15 residues. CDR3 sequence reads: CASSRTSGRTNEQFF. For the CDR3, the DNA is TGTGCCAGCAGTCGGACTAGCGGGAGGACCAATGAGCAGTTCTTC.

The DNA of the CDR3 is TGTGCCAGTAGTTCCCGGACTAGCGGCTCTGGGGCCAACGTCCTGACTTTC. Amino acids: CASSSRTSGSGANVLTF. The chain has TRBV19 and TRBJ2-6; TRBD2 agrees at 10 bases. CDR1 LNHDA and CDR2 SQIVND come from the germline V gene (reference sequence). The CDR3 is 17 residues long. The junction had 4 bases not matched to a gene; V was cut back by 5 bases and J by 0 bases.

V usage is TRBV5-8 and J usage is TRBJ2-1, with D perhaps TRBD2 (7 bases). CDR1 SGHTS and CDR2 YDEGEE come from the germline V gene. V dropped 2 bases and J dropped 4 bases, with 25 bases sitting between them. The CDR3 length is 19 residues. In DNA, the CDR3 is TGTGCCAGCAGCTTCCAGACCGGCGGGGGCCTCAGCGAATACAATGAGCAGTTCTTC. This encodes CASSFQTGGGLSEYNEQFF.

The rearrangement links TRBV12-5 to TRBJ2-3; a possible D gene is TRBD2 (5 bases). Germline-derived CDR1 and CDR2 are LGHNT and FRNRAP. The CDR3 extends over 14 amino acids. With 5 bases removed from V and 0 bases from J, the gap between germline ends came to 9 bases. The CDR3 coding sequence is TGTGCTAGTGGTGCGGACTTTAGCACAGATACGCAGTATTTT. It translates to CASGADFSTDTQYF.

This chain connects TRBV4-1 to TRBJ2-6; perhaps TRBD1 as D (6 bases). The CDR3 totals 16 residues. V dropped 5 bases and J dropped 1 base, with 12 bases sitting between them. Per germline, CDR1 MGHRA and CDR2 YSYEKL. For the CDR3, the DNA is TGCGCCAGCAGCTACCCAGGACAGTCTGGGGCCAACGTCCTGACTTTC. Amino acids: CASSYPGQSGANVLTF.

The chain is built from TRBV5-4 and TRBJ2-5, with no clear D. CDR1 and CDR2 from the germline V gene are SGHNT and YYREEE (reference sequence). The CDR3 contains 14 residues. Between the trimmed V and J ends, which lost 4 bases and 1 base, there was a span of 11 bases. The CDR3 DNA follows: TGTGCCAGCAGCAGTCTAGGGTTCCAAGAGACCCAGTACTTC. Its protein product is CASSSLGFQETQYF.

This clone was counted a single time. The gene calls are TRBV14 and TRBJ1-2, with no clear D. The CDR3 loop spans 14 amino acids. The V end lost 0 bases, the J end lost 4 bases, and 9 bases lay between the germline ends. Germline V gives CDR1 SGHDN, CDR2 FVKESK. The CDR3 DNA reads as TGTGCCAGCAGCCAAGATTCCGACTCCTATGGCTACACCTTC. It yields the protein CASSQDSDSYGYTF.